The T cell receptor beta chain described here comes from a study of blood T cell repertoires in COVID-19. Study as a whole: PBMCs, B-cell-depleted T cells, or T cells provided the cDNA or gDNA that made up the material.

CDR3 size: 16 residues. Germline-derived CDR1 and CDR2 are SGHVS and FQNEAQ. Trimming took 3 bases from V and 4 from J, leaving 18 bases between them. Profiling relied on immunoSEQ multiplex PCR, and the TCRdb table lists in-frame clones only, not all of them. The data hold almost 55,000 clones, with around 86% observed a single time. Specimen: peripheral blood. The V call is TRBV7-8, the J call TRBJ1-2; the D gene is possibly TRBD1 (6 bases). This clonotype originated in a man over 45 with active COVID-19. The CDR3 reads CASSFRRRARGYGYTF. The CDR3 DNA sequence: TGTGCCAGCAGCTTTAGGCGTAGGGCCAGGGGCTATGGCTACACCTTC.